This paragraph covers one T cell receptor (beta chain) sequence. Its specificity is not known. Germline loops: CDR1 MNHNY, CDR2 SVGAGI (reference sequence). V shed 6 bases, J shed 5 bases, and the junction held 4 bases outside the gene matches. The CDR3 runs 12 residues. The repertoire was sequenced with immunoSEQ multiplex PCR; TCRdb's copy has only in-frame clones and lacks some. The table has fewer than 45,000 clones, more than 80% seen once; the top ten hold approximately 5.9%. This sample was taken from a study of OX40 agonist ivuxolimab in advanced cancers. Study as a whole: Participants averaged approximately 61 years of age (range about 23 to 79) and were around 80% male. Study-level results: Researchers did not establish what antigens the expanded peripheral T cells target.

The chain is built from TRBV6-6 and TRBJ2-7, with 7 positions matching TRBD1. The sequenced sample was CD4+ or CD8+ T cells sorted from blood, obtained in a trial of the OX40 agonist ivuxolimab. This TCR was recovered from an adult with an advanced solid tumor such as melanoma, head and neck, liver or kidney cancer. CDR3 sequence reads: CASRRQGNEQYF. The CDR3 region has the DNA TGTGCCAGCAGGCGACAGGGAAACGAGCAGTACTTC.